The 18 T cell receptor beta chains below all came from one sample that was sequenced in a study of blood T cell repertoires in COVID-19. Sequenced by immunoSEQ multiplex PCR; TCRdb stores in-frame clones only, minus some. The sample carries about 61,000 clones, roughly 90% recorded once. What was sequenced was peripheral blood. These receptors all come from a woman aged 45-65 years with active or convalescent COVID-19.

This chain links TRBV5-4 with TRBJ2-7, with no clear D. V was cut by 5 bases and J by 3 bases, with 18 bases left in between. The CDR3 consists of 15 residues. Germline assignment: CDR1 SGHNT and CDR2 YYREEE (reference sequence). This chain's CDR3 is CASSSPSYRGYEQYF. CDR3 in DNA: TGTGCCAGCAGTTCCCCTTCGTACCGAGGCTACGAGCAGTACTTC.

The chain uses TRBV2 and TRBJ2-7; 14 bases match TRBD2. Per the germline V gene, CDR1 is SNHLY and CDR2 is FYNNEI. CDR3 length: 13 amino acids. After removal of 9 bases from V and 4 bases from J, the junction contained 2 bases not matched to a gene. The CDR3 DNA reads TGTGCCAGAGGACTAGCGGGAGGTTACGAGCAGTACTTC. It codes for CARGLAGGYEQYF.

This clone occurred once. The chain carries TRBV4-2 and TRBJ2-1; TRBD2 matches at 12 bases. The CDR3 covers 18 residues. Per the germline V gene, CDR1 is LGHNA and CDR2 is YNFKEQ. V trimming: 0 bases; J trimming: 4 bases; junction bases outside the gene matches: 7. DNA of the CDR3: TGTGCCAGCAGCCAAGAAGGGACTAGCGGGTCCCCGTACAATGAGCAGTTCTTC. Translation: CASSQEGTSGSPYNEQFF.

The chain links TRBV12-3 or TRBV12-4 to TRBJ1-1; 9 positions agree with TRBD1. Losses at the gene ends were 6 bases for V and 7 bases for J; bases not matched to a gene: 6. This CDR3 has 13 amino acids. The CDR3 is CASRGTGFNEAFF. CDR3 DNA: TGTGCCAGCAGGGGGACAGGGTTTAATGAAGCTTTCTTT.

V and J are TRBV18 and TRBJ2-1, with TRBD1 identical over 12 bases. The CDR3 consists of 16 residues. J lost 7 bases, V lost 2 bases, and 6 bases had no gene match. Germline CDR1 reads KGHSH; CDR2 reads LQKENI. The chain's CDR3 is CASSPMGQGASNEQFF. The CDR3 DNA follows: TGTGCCAGCTCACCAATGGGACAGGGGGCGTCTAATGAGCAGTTCTTC.

Comment on this clone: At one end, the junction sequence differs from germline, possibly due to a read error. CDR3 protein: CASSLDREACF. The CDR3 bases are TGTGCCAGCAGCTTGGATCGGGAAGCGTGCTTC. The chain uses TRBV5-6 and TRBJ2-7; weak D call: TRBD2 (5 bases). Germline lookup yields CDR1 SGHDT and CDR2 YYEEEE. The CDR3 extends over 11 amino acids.

V is TRBV5-1 and J is TRBJ1-1, with D maybe TRBD1 (5 bases). There are 13 residues in the CDR3. V lost 1 base to trimming and J lost 4 bases, with 8 bases between them. Germline CDR1 is SGHRS and CDR2 is YFSETQ. The CDR3 DNA reads as TGCGCCAGCAGCTTGTTAGGGGCCACTGAAGCTTTCTTT. Its translation: CASSLLGATEAFF.

CDR3 bases: TGTGCCAGCAGCCAAGTAGGGGGACAGCAAGAGACCCAGTACTTC. This encodes CASSQVGGQQETQYF. This rearrangement joins TRBV4-2 to TRBJ2-5; the match to TRBD1 covers 7 bases. From germline, CDR1 is LGHNA and CDR2 YNFKEQ. CDR3 length: 15 amino acids. With 1 base clipped from V and 2 bases from J, the junction kept 4 bases outside the gene matches.

The V and J genes are TRBV6-1 and TRBJ2-7; possible D gene TRBD2, 5 bases. Trimming took 2 bases from V and 0 from J, leaving 11 bases between them. From germline, CDR1 is MNHNS and CDR2 SASEGT. The CDR3 is 15 residues long. This chain's CDR3 is CASSESAVSSYEQYF. DNA of the CDR3: TGTGCCAGCAGTGAATCAGCGGTTAGCTCCTACGAGCAGTACTTC.

The chain uses TRBV5-6 and TRBJ2-5, with 7 positions matching TRBD1. Germline values: CDR1 SGHDT, CDR2 YYEEEE. The CDR3 contains 14 residues. V was clipped by 0 bases and J by 4 bases; unmatched bases: 3. CDR3 sequence: CASSLGAGGETQYF. CDR3 DNA sequence: TGTGCCAGCAGCTTGGGTGCAGGGGGAGAGACCCAGTACTTC.

V usage is TRBV7-8 and J usage is TRBJ1-5; tentative D call: TRBD1 (6 bases). Germline values: CDR1 SGHVS, CDR2 FQNEAQ. The V gene lost 5 bases and the J gene lost 11 bases, with 16 bases spanning the gap. The length of the CDR3 is 13 residues. CDR3: CASSPSDEGAQHF. The CDR3 nucleotides read TGTGCCAGCAGCCCCTCAGATGAGGGGGCCCAGCATTTT.

V usage is TRBV18 and J usage is TRBJ2-1; 7 bases match TRBD2. In germline, CDR1 is KGHSH, CDR2 LQKENI. The CDR3 runs 13 residues. With 1 base clipped from V and 14 bases from J, the junction kept 8 bases outside the gene matches. CDR3 region: CASSPRRPGGEFF. The DNA for the CDR3 is TGTGCCAGCTCACCACGTCGTCCGGGGGGTGAGTTCTTC.

The chain is built from TRBV4-1 and TRBJ1-2, with TRBD1 as a possible D gene (5 bases). CDR3 length: 14 amino acids. Trimming removed 0 bases from V and 4 bases from J, with 9 bases in between. Germline loops: CDR1 MGHRA, CDR2 YSYEKL. The CDR3 sequence is CASSQEPGLYGYTF. CDR3 sequence (DNA): TGCGCCAGCAGCCAAGAACCGGGACTCTATGGCTACACCTTC.

The gene calls are TRBV5-1 and TRBJ2-5; 7 nucleotides line up with TRBD2. CDR3 length equals 15 residues. Germline V gives CDR1 SGHRS, CDR2 YFSETQ. Trimming at V came to 0 bases and at J to 1 base, leaving 3 bases not matched to a gene. CDR3 DNA: TGCGCCAGCAGCTTGGGATCTAGCGGCCAAGAGACCCAGTACTTC. Encoded protein: CASSLGSSGQETQYF.

V and J are TRBV6-4 and TRBJ2-1; perhaps TRBD1 as D (5 bases). CDR1 MRHNA and CDR2 SNTAGT come from the germline V gene. Trimming cost V 0 bases and J 6 bases, with 12 bases left between them. The CDR3 totals 15 residues. The CDR3 sequence: CASSDSGATGNEQFF. CDR3 bases: TGTGCCAGCAGTGACTCTGGGGCCACCGGCAATGAGCAGTTCTTC.

J is TRBJ2-7 and V is TRBV7-3; D is perhaps TRBD2 (7 bases). Deletions cut 2 bases from V and 5 bases from J, with 25 bases between. The V gene's germline CDR1 is SGHTA and CDR2 FQGTGA. The CDR3 length is 18 residues. DNA of the CDR3: TGTGCCAGCAGCTTACGGGGGCTAGCGGAAGGGTGGACCCACGAGCAGTACTTC. Its translation is CASSLRGLAEGWTHEQYF.

The rearrangement joins TRBV5-1 to TRBJ2-5; 8 bases map to TRBD2. Per germline, CDR1 SGHRS and CDR2 YFSETQ. The CDR3 runs 15 residues. Germline trimming cut 4 bases from V and 1 base from J; bases unmatched to any gene: 6. The CDR3 DNA reads TGCGCCAGCAGCATAGGAGGGACTAGCCAAGAGACCCAGTACTTC. It yields the protein CASSIGGTSQETQYF.

The chain employs TRBV2 and TRBJ1-2, with D hard to call. The CDR3 has 13 amino acids. CDR1 and CDR2 from the germline V gene are SNHLY and FYNNEI. Trimming pared 2 bases from V and 8 bases from J, leaving 12 bases between. The CDR3 sequence: CASSEWSVRGYTF. CDR3 DNA: TGTGCCAGCAGTGAATGGTCAGTGCGGGGCTACACCTTC.